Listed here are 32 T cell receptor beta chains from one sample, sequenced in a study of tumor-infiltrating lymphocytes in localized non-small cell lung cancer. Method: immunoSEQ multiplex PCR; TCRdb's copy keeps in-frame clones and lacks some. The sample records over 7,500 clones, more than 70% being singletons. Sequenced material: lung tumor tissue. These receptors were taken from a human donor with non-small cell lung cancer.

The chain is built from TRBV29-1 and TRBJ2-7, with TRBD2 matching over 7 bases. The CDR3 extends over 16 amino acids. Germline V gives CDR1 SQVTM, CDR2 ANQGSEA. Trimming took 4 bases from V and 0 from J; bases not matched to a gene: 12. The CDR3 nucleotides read TGCAGCGTTGCGGGTGGGAGGGAGGGAAGCTCCTACGAGCAGTACTTC. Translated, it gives CSVAGGREGSSYEQYF.

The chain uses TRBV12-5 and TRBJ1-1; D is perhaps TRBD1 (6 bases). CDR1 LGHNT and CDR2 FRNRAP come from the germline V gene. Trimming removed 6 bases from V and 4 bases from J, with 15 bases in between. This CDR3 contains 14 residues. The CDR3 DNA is TGTGCTAGTGGCCAACAGGGTTTAGCCACTGAAGCTTTCTTT. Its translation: CASGQQGLATEAFF.

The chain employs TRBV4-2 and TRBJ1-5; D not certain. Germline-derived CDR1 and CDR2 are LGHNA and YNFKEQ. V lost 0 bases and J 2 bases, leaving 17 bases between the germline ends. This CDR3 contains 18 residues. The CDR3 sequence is CASSQEIPWGKRNQPQHF. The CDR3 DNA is TGTGCCAGCAGCCAAGAAATACCGTGGGGTAAACGCAATCAGCCCCAGCATTTT.

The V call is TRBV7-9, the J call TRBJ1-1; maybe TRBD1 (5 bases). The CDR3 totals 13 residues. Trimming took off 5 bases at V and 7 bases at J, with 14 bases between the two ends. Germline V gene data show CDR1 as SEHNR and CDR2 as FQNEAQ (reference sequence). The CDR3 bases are TGTGCCAGCAGCCTCGGGGGGAAGTTTGAAGCTTTCTTT. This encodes CASSLGGKFEAFF.

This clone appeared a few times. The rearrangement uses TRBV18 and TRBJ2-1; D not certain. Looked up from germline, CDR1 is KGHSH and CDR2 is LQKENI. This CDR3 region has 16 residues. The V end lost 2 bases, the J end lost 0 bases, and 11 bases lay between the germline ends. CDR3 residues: CASSPYSASSYNEQFF. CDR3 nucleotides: TGTGCCAGCTCACCATACAGCGCGAGCTCCTACAATGAGCAGTTCTTC.

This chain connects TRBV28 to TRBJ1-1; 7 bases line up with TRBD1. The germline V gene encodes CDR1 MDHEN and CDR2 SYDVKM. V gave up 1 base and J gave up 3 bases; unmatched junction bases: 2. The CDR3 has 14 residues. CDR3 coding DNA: TGTGCCAGCAGTTTATTAGGGACAGACACTGAAGCTTTCTTT. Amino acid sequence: CASSLLGTDTEAFF.

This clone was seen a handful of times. CDR3 DNA: TGTGCCAGCAGCCGACGGACGGACTCTGGAAACACCATATATTTT. Its translation: CASSRRTDSGNTIYF. The chain combines TRBV5-4 with TRBJ1-3, with unresolved D. Germline values: CDR1 SGHNT, CDR2 YYREEE (reference sequence). The V end was cut by 4 bases, the J end by 0 bases, with 11 bases between. The CDR3 covers 15 residues.

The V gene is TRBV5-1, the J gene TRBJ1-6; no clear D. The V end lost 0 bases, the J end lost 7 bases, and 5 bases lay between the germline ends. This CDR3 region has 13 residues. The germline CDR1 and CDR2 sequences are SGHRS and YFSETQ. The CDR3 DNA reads TGCGCCAGCAGCTTGGGGCAGAATTCACCCCTCCACTTT. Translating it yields CASSLGQNSPLHF. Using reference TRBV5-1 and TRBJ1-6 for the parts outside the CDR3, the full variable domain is KAGVTQTPRYLIKTRGQQVTLSCSPISGHRSVSWYQQTPGQGLQFLFEYFSETQRNKGNFPGRFSGRQFSNSRSEMNVSTLELGDSALYLCASSLGQNSPLHFGNGTRLTVT.

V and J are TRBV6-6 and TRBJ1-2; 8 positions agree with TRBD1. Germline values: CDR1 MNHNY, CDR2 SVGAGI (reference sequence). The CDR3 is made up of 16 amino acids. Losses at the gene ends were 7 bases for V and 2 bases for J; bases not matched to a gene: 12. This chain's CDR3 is CASTTTSGGRNYGYTF. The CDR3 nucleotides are TGTGCCAGCACCACAACATCAGGGGGCCGGAACTATGGCTACACCTTC.

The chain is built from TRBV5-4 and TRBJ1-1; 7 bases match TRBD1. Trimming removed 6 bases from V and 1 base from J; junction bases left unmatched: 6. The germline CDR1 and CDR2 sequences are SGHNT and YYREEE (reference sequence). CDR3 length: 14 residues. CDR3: CASTSWTGNTEAFF. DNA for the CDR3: TGTGCCAGCACCTCATGGACAGGGAACACTGAAGCTTTCTTT. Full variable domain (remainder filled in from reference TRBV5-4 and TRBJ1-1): ETGVTQSPTHLIKTRGQQVTLRCSSQSGHNTVSWYQQALGQGPQFIFQYYREEENGRGNFPPRFSGLQFPNYSSELNVNALELDDSALYLCASTSWTGNTEAFFGQGTRLTVV.

For the CDR3, the DNA is TGTGCCAGCAGCCCAGGAACAGGGCTGGGCACTGAAGCTTTCTTT. It specifies CASSPGTGLGTEAFF. This chain joins TRBV7-7 and TRBJ1-1; maybe TRBD1 (6 bases). This CDR3 is 15 amino acids long. V was pared by 5 bases and J by 4 bases, with 17 bases between. CDR1 is SSHAT and CDR2 is FNYEAQ in the germline V gene (reference sequence).

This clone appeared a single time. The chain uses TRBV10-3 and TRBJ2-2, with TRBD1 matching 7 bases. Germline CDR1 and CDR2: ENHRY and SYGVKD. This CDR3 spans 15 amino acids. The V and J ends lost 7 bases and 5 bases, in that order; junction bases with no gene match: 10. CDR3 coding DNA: TGTGCCATCAATGGAGCAGGGGGTGCAACCGGGGAGCTGTTTTTT. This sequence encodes CAINGAGGATGELFF.

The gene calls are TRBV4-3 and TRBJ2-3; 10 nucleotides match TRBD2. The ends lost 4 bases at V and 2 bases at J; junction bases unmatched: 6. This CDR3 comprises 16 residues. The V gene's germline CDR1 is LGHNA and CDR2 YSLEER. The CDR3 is CASSPGLASYTDTQYF. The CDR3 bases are TGCGCCAGCAGCCCGGGACTAGCGTCATACACAGATACGCAGTATTTT.

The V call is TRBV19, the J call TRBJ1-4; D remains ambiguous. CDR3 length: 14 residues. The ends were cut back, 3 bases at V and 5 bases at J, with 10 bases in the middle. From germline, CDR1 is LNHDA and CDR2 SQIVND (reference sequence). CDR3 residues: CASSIRTDNEKLFF. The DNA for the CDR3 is TGTGCCAGTAGTATCAGGACGGACAATGAAAAACTGTTTTTT.

This CDR3 is CASSVGQNSNQPQHF. The CDR3 DNA reads TGCGCCAGCAGTGTTGGGCAGAACTCCAATCAGCCCCAGCATTTT. The V and J genes are TRBV10-2 and TRBJ1-5; no reliable D call. The CDR3 is 15 residues long. In germline, CDR1 is WSHSY, CDR2 SAAADI. Trimming took off 4 bases at V and 3 bases at J, with 13 bases between the two ends.

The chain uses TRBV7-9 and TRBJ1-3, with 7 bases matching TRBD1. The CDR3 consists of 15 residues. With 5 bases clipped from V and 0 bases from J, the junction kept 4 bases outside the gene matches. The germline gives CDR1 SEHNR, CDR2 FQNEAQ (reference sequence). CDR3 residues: CASSQQGISGNTIYF. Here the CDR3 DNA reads TGTGCCAGCAGCCAACAGGGGATCTCTGGAAACACCATATATTTT.

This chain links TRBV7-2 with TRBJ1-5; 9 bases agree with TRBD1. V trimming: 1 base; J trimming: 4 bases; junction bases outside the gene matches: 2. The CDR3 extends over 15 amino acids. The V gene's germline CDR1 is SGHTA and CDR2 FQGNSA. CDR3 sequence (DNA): TGTGCCAGCAGCTTAGGCGGGACAGGGAATCAGCCCCAGCATTTT. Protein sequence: CASSLGGTGNQPQHF.

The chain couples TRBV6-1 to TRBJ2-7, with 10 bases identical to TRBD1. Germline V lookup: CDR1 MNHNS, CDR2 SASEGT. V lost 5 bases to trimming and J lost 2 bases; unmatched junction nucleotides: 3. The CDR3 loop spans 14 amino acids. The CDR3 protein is CASSRGTGAYEQYF. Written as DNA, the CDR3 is TGTGCCAGCAGTAGAGGGACAGGGGCCTACGAGCAGTACTTC.

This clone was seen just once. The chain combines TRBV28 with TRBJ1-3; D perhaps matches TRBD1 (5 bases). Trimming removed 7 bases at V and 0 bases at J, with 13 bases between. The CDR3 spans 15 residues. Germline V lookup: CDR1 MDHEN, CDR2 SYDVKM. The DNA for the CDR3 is TGTGCCAGCACCTTGGGGGGACTCTCTGGAAACACCATATATTTT. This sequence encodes CASTLGGLSGNTIYF.

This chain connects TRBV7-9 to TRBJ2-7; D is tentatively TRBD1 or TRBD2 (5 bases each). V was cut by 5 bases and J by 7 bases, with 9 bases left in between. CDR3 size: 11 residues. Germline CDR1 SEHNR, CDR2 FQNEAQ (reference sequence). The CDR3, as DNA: TGTGCCAGCAGCAGCTGGGGGGAGCAGTACTTC. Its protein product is CASSSWGEQYF.

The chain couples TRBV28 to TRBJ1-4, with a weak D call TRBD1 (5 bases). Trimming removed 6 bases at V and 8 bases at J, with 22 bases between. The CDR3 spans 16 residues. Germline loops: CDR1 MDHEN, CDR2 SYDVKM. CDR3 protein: CASRPPRWQGGEKLFF. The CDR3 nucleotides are TGTGCCAGCAGGCCGCCAAGGTGGCAGGGTGGCGAAAAACTGTTTTTT.

This CDR3 is CSVDRGSYEQYF. The CDR3 nucleotides are TGCAGCGTTGACAGGGGCTCCTACGAGCAGTACTTC. V gene TRBV29-1 combines with J gene TRBJ2-7; perhaps TRBD1 as D (6 bases). V was shortened by 3 bases and J by 0 bases, with 6 bases between the two germline ends. Germline V CDR1 and CDR2: SQVTM, ANQGSEA. This CDR3 is 12 amino acids long.

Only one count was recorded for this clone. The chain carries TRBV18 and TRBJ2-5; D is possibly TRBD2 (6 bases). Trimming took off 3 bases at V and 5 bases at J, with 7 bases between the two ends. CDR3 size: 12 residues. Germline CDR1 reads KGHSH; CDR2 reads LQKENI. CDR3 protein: CASSPGGETQYF. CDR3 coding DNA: TGTGCCAGCTCACCCGGAGGGGAGACCCAGTACTTC.

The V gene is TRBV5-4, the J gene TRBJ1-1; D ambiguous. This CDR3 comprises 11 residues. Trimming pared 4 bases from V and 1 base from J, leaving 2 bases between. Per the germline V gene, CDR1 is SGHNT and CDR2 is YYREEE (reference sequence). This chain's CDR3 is CASSANTEAFF. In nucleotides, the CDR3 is TGTGCCAGCAGCGCGAACACTGAAGCTTTCTTT. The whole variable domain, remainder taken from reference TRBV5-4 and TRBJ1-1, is ETGVTQSPTHLIKTRGQQVTLRCSSQSGHNTVSWYQQALGQGPQFIFQYYREEENGRGNFPPRFSGLQFPNYSSELNVNALELDDSALYLCASSANTEAFFGQGTRLTVV.

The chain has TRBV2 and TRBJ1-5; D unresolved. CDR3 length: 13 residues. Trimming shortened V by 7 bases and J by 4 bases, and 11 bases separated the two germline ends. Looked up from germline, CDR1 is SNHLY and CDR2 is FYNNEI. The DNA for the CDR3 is TGTGCCAGCACTGCGGAAGGGAATCAGCCCCAGCATTTT. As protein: CASTAEGNQPQHF.

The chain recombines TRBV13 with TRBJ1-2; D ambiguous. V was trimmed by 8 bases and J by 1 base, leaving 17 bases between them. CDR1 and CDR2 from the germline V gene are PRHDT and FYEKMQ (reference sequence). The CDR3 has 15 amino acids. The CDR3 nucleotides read TGTGCCAGCGGAAGTGAAGGCACTGTTAACTATGGCTACACCTTC. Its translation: CASGSEGTVNYGYTF.

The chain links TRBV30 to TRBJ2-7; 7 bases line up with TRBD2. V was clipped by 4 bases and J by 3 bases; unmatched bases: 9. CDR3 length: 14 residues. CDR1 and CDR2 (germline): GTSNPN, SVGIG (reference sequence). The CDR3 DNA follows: TGTGCCTGGACCGGGGAGGGGCGGGACTACGAGCAGTACTTC. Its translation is CAWTGEGRDYEQYF.

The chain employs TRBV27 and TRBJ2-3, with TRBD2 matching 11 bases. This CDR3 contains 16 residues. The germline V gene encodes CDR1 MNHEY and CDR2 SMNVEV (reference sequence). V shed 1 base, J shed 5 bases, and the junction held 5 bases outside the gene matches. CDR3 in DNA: TGTGCCAGCAGTTTATTTAGCGGGGGGGCAGAAGATACGCAGTATTTT. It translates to CASSLFSGGAEDTQYF.

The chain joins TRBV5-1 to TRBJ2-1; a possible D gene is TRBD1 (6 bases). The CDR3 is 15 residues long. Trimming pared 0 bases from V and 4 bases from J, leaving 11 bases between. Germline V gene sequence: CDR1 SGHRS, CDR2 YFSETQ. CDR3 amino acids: CASSLGQEEYNEQFF. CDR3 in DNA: TGCGCCAGCAGCTTGGGACAGGAGGAGTACAATGAGCAGTTCTTC. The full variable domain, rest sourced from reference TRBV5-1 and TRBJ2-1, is KAGVTQTPRYLIKTRGQQVTLSCSPISGHRSVSWYQQTPGQGLQFLFEYFSETQRNKGNFPGRFSGRQFSNSRSEMNVSTLELGDSALYLCASSLGQEEYNEQFFGPGTRLTVL.

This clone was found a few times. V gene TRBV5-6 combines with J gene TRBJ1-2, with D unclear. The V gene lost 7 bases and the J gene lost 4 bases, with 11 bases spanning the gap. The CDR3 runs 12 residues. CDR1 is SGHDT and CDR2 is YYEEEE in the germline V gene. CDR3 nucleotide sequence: TGTGCCAGCTCATCAGGATCCTATGGCTACACCTTC. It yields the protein CASSSGSYGYTF.

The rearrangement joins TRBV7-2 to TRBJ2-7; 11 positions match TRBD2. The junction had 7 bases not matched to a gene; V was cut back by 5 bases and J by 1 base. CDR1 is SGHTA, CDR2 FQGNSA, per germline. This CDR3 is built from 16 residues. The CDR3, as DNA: TGTGCCAGCAGCGTATGGACTAGCGGGTCGTCCTACGAGCAGTACTTC. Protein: CASSVWTSGSSYEQYF.

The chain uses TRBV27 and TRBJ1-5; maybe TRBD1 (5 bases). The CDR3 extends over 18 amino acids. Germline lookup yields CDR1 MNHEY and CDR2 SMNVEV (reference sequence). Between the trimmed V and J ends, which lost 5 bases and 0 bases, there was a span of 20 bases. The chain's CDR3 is CASSKTSGATASNQPQHF. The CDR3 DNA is TGTGCCAGCAGTAAGACGAGCGGGGCAACAGCTAGCAATCAGCCCCAGCATTTT.